Below, 21 T cell receptor beta chains from the same sample are listed, as sequenced in a study of blood T cell repertoires in COVID-19. Using immunoSEQ multiplex PCR, the repertoire was profiled, and TCRdb retains in-frame clones only, with some absent. The sample has a few hundred thousand clones; about 86% are singletons. Sequenced input: PBMCs or T cells enriched from blood (not recorded which). The origin of the receptors is a middle-aged man who had recovered from COVID-19.

The V gene is TRBV6-5, the J gene TRBJ2-2; no clear D gene. V gave up 8 bases and J gave up 0 bases, with 10 bases separating them. CDR3 length: 14 residues. The germline V gene has CDR1 MNHEY and CDR2 SVGAGI. The CDR3 region is CASEIQSNTGELFF. The CDR3 DNA is TGTGCCAGCGAGATACAGTCGAACACCGGGGAGCTGTTTTTT.

This chain links TRBV7-2 with TRBJ1-5; D is possibly TRBD1 (6 bases). From germline, CDR1 is SGHTA and CDR2 FQGNSA. V was clipped by 5 bases and J by 0 bases, with 14 bases between them. This CDR3 has 16 residues. CDR3 sequence reads: CASSARAGASNQPQHF. DNA for the CDR3: TGTGCCAGCAGCGCAAGGGCGGGGGCTAGCAATCAGCCCCAGCATTTT.

The chain has TRBV7-9 and TRBJ2-6, with D perhaps matching TRBD1 (5 bases). The CDR3 is 17 residues long. Trimming took off 1 base at V and 2 bases at J, with 12 bases between the two ends. Looked up from germline, CDR1 is SEHNR and CDR2 is FQNEAQ (reference sequence). CDR3 amino acids: CASSLGQTSPGANVLTF. In DNA form, the CDR3 reads TGTGCCAGCAGCTTAGGACAGACCTCACCTGGGGCCAACGTCCTGACTTTC.

This clone was found once. V usage is TRBV3-1 (or the pseudogene TRBV3-2) and J usage is TRBJ1-1; D is uncertain. CDR1 is LGHDT, CDR2 YNNKEL, per germline (reference sequence). Trimming shortened V by 1 base and J by 12 bases, and 12 bases separated the two germline ends. The CDR3 spans 12 residues. The CDR3 coding sequence is TGTGCCAGCAGCCAAGTTCCAGGTGAGTCTTTCTTT. Its translation: CASSQVPGESFF.

The gene calls are TRBV2 and TRBJ2-5; D not certain. The CDR3 sequence is 11 residues long. The V end was cut by 7 bases, the J end by 4 bases, with 7 bases between. Germline-derived CDR1 and CDR2 are SNHLY and FYNNEI. CDR3 sequence reads: CASNVGETQYF. The CDR3 coding sequence is TGTGCCAGCAATGTCGGAGAGACCCAGTACTTC.

This clone was found once. The chain uses TRBV28 and TRBJ2-7; 8 nucleotides align to TRBD2. V lost 10 bases and J lost 2; bases outside the gene matches: 13. The V gene's germline CDR1 is MDHEN and CDR2 SYDVKM. There are 15 residues in the CDR3. The CDR3 bases are TGTGCCACCACTATAGCGGGGAGTGTGGCCTACGAGCAGTACTTC. This codes for CATTIAGSVAYEQYF.

The V call is TRBV28, the J call TRBJ2-7; 10 positions match TRBD1. J lost 2 bases, V lost 4 bases, and 5 bases had no gene match. The length of the CDR3 is 15 residues. CDR1 is MDHEN, CDR2 SYDVKM, per germline. DNA of the CDR3: TGTGCCAGCAGTTCCCTGGGGACAGGGGCCTACGAGCAGTACTTC. This codes for CASSSLGTGAYEQYF.

J is TRBJ2-5 and V is TRBV18, with 8 bases identical to TRBD1. CDR3 length equals 14 residues. The J segment lost 5 bases and the V segment lost 4 bases, leaving 6 bases of the junction unmatched. In germline, CDR1 is KGHSH, CDR2 LQKENI. The chain's CDR3 is CASSLGQGWETQYF. DNA of the CDR3: TGTGCCAGCTCACTAGGACAGGGTTGGGAGACCCAGTACTTC.

The chain is built from TRBV28 and TRBJ2-7; 7 nucleotides agree with TRBD1. Germline V gene lookup returns CDR1 MDHEN and CDR2 SYDVKM. The CDR3 length is 12 residues. Germline trimming cut 3 bases from V and 10 bases from J; bases unmatched to any gene: 6. The CDR3: CASSLSTGDQYF. CDR3 DNA: TGTGCCAGCAGTTTGAGTACAGGGGACCAGTACTTC. Filled out from reference TRBV28 and TRBJ2-7, the complete variable domain reads DVKVTQSSRYLVKRTGEKVFLECVQDMDHENMFWYRQDPGLGLRLIYFSYDVKMKEKGDIPEGYSVSREKKERFSLILESASTNQTSMYLCASSLSTGDQYFGPGTRLTVT.

The chain is built from TRBV5-1 and TRBJ1-4; D gene unclear. This CDR3 spans 15 amino acids. Germline V gives CDR1 SGHRS, CDR2 YFSETQ. The V and J ends lost 0 bases and 3 bases respectively, with 9 bases between them. The CDR3 loop reads CASSLAGKANEKLFF. The CDR3 DNA reads TGCGCCAGCAGCTTGGCAGGCAAGGCTAATGAAAAACTGTTTTTT.

The gene calls are TRBV11-3 and TRBJ2-7, with D possibly TRBD2 on 6 matching bases. V gave up 2 bases and J gave up 2 bases, with 13 bases separating them. CDR1 and CDR2 (germline): SGHNT, YENEEA. This CDR3 has 15 residues. The CDR3 sequence is CASSLYPLATYEQYF. In DNA form, the CDR3 reads TGTGCCAGCAGCTTATATCCCCTAGCGACCTACGAGCAGTACTTC.

The V gene is TRBV7-2, the J gene TRBJ2-7, with 9 positions matching TRBD1. The CDR3 is made up of 14 amino acids. Trimming took 4 bases from V and 4 from J; bases not matched to a gene: 5. The germline CDR1 and CDR2 sequences are SGHTA and FQGNSA. The DNA of the CDR3 is TGTGCCAGCAGCTCCGGACAGGGGACGTACGAGCAGTACTTC. Its translation: CASSSGQGTYEQYF.

The J gene is TRBJ2-4, the V gene TRBV5-4; a possible D gene is TRBD1 (5 bases). Germline lookup yields CDR1 SGHNT and CDR2 YYREEE (reference sequence). V lost 2 bases, J lost 0 bases, and 6 bases lay in between. The CDR3 is 14 residues long. CDR3 bases: TGTGCCAGCAGCTTAAGGGGAGCCAAAAACATTCAGTACTTC. It translates to CASSLRGAKNIQYF.

The J gene is TRBJ1-5, the V gene TRBV29-1; 8 positions match TRBD1. The CDR3 runs to 13 residues. The V and J ends lost 7 bases and 6 bases, in that order; junction bases with no gene match: 8. Per the germline V gene, CDR1 is SQVTM and CDR2 is ANQGSEA. The CDR3 region is CSARGTGSQPQHF. The CDR3 bases are TGCAGCGCTCGTGGGACAGGTAGTCAGCCCCAGCATTTT.

The rearrangement uses TRBV18 and TRBJ2-3; 9 nucleotides agree with TRBD1. CDR1 is KGHSH and CDR2 is LQKENI in the germline V gene. The CDR3 runs to 13 residues. With V trimmed by 5 bases and J by 3 bases, 0 bases remained unmatched. The CDR3 loop reads CASSGQGTDTQYF. The DNA of the CDR3 is TGTGCCAGCTCAGGACAGGGGACAGATACGCAGTATTTT.

The chain recombines TRBV28 with TRBJ2-4, with no clear D. Germline assignment: CDR1 MDHEN and CDR2 SYDVKM. The CDR3 length is 15 residues. V shed 6 bases and J shed 4 bases, with 16 bases lying between them. CDR3 amino acids: CASRTGVLRKNIQYF. CDR3 sequence (DNA): TGTGCCAGCAGGACCGGTGTTCTGAGGAAAAACATTCAGTACTTC. Full variable domain (outside the CDR3, taken from reference TRBV28 and TRBJ2-4): DVKVTQSSRYLVKRTGEKVFLECVQDMDHENMFWYRQDPGLGLRLIYFSYDVKMKEKGDIPEGYSVSREKKERFSLILESASTNQTSMYLCASRTGVLRKNIQYFGAGTRLSVL.

The J gene is TRBJ1-1, the V gene TRBV7-8; D unclear. V lost 1 base and J 11 bases, leaving 14 bases between the germline ends. Germline values: CDR1 SGHVS, CDR2 FQNEAQ. This CDR3 has 13 amino acids. CDR3 nucleotide sequence: TGTGCCAGCAGCTTAGAACTAGGAGCAGATGCTTTCTTT. It encodes CASSLELGADAFF.

The J gene is TRBJ1-6, the V gene TRBV15; TRBD1 agrees at 7 bases. This CDR3 spans 17 amino acids. The junction had 10 bases not matched to a gene; V was cut back by 0 bases and J by 8 bases. CDR1 and CDR2 from the germline V gene are LNHNV and YYDKDF (reference sequence). The CDR3, as DNA: TGTGCCACCAGCAGAGAGCGGGACAGCTATTCCTATTCACCCCTCCACTTT. As protein: CATSRERDSYSYSPLHF.

V gene TRBV12-5 combines with J gene TRBJ2-2, with 12 bases lining up with TRBD2. Germline V gene lookup returns CDR1 LGHNT and CDR2 FRNRAP. V lost 4 bases to trimming and J lost 5 bases; unmatched junction nucleotides: 5. The CDR3 runs to 16 residues. Here the CDR3 reads CASGSSGRAATGELFF. DNA for the CDR3: TGTGCTAGTGGTTCTAGCGGGAGGGCAGCTACCGGGGAGCTGTTTTTT.

The genes are TRBV11-2 and TRBJ2-1, with 12 positions matching TRBD2. Germline trimming cut 0 bases from V and 5 bases from J; bases unmatched to any gene: 14. Germline-derived CDR1 and CDR2 are SGHAT and FQNNGV. The CDR3 extends over 20 amino acids. The CDR3 bases are TGTGCCAGCAGCTTAGATCGGAGGGCTAGCGGGAGGGCCTTCCACAATGAGCAGTTCTTC. Amino acids: CASSLDRRASGRAFHNEQFF.

This clone was observed a few times. The chain recombines TRBV11-2 with TRBJ2-7; a weak D match, TRBD1 (5 bases). The CDR3 extends over 14 amino acids. Germline CDR1 is SGHAT and CDR2 is FQNNGV. The ends were cut back, 2 bases at V and 10 bases at J, with 18 bases in the middle. CDR3 in DNA: TGTGCCAGCAGCTTAACAGGCCCGGTTTCGCACCAGTACTTC. Translating it yields CASSLTGPVSHQYF.